This TCR beta chain was observed in a study of blood T cell repertoires in COVID-19. The V gene's germline CDR1 is MNHEY and CDR2 SVGEGT. The ends lost 0 bases at V and 2 bases at J; junction bases unmatched: 11. This CDR3 spans 18 amino acids. The repertoire was sequenced with immunoSEQ multiplex PCR; TCRdb's copy has only in-frame clones and lacks some. The data show about 90,000 clones, 80% seen once. The receptor was isolated from a woman between 65 and 79 years old with acute or convalescent COVID-19. V and J are TRBV6-2 or TRBV6-3 and TRBJ1-1; 8 bases are a match to TRBD1. Sequenced material: peripheral blood. The CDR3 loop reads CASSYSPGGPRTNTEAFF. The CDR3, as DNA: TGTGCCAGCAGTTACTCGCCAGGGGGCCCCCGGACTAACACTGAAGCTTTCTTT.